This T cell receptor beta chain was sequenced during a study of radiation and T cells in renal cell carcinoma. The time point is: blood 2 weeks post-SBRT. Sample treatment: 15 Gy SBRT to primary tumor, nephrectomy 4 weeks later. Germline assignment: CDR1 GTSNPN and CDR2 SVGIG (reference sequence). Trimming took off 3 bases at V and 7 bases at J, with 15 bases between the two ends. The CDR3 loop spans 13 amino acids. Clones were sequenced by immunoSEQ multiplex PCR, and TCRdb holds only the in-frame ones, with some missing. The sample lists roughly 130,000 clones, more than 75% occurring once. This clonotype originated in a woman in her 70s with renal cell carcinoma. The sequencing here drew on blood, taken from a patient whose treatment included radiotherapy and nephrectomy. The chain joins TRBV30 to TRBJ1-2; D call uncertain. The CDR3 bases are TGTGCCTGGAGGGTTACATGGGGTTTTGGCTACACCTTC. Protein sequence: CAWRVTWGFGYTF. Filled out from reference TRBV30 and TRBJ1-2, the complete variable domain reads SQTIHQWPATLVQPVGSPLSLECTVEGTSNPNLYWYRQAAGRGLQLLFYSVGIGQISSEVPQNLSASRPQDRQFILSSKKLLLSDSGFYLCAWRVTWGFGYTFGSGTRLTVV.